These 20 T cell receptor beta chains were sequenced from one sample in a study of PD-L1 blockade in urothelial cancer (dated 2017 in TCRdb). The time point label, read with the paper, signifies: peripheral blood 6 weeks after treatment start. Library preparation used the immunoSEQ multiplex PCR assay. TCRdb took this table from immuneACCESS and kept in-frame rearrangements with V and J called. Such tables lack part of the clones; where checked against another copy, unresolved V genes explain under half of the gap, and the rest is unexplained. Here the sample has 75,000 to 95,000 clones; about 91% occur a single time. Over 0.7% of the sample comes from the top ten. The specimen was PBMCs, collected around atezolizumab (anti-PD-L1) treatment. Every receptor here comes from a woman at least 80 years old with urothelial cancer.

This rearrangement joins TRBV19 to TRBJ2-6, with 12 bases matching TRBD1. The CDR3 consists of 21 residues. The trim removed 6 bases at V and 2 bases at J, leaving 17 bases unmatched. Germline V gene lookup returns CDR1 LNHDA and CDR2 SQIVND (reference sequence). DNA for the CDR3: TGTGCCAGTAGACCCGCCCCCGCTCCGGGACAGGGGGCGCCTGGGGCCAACGTCCTGACTTTC. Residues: CASRPAPAPGQGAPGANVLTF.

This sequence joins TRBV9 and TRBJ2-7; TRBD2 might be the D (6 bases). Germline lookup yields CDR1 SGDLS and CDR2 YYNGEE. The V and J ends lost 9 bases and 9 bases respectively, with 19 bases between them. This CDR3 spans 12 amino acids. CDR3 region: CANPGDAAGQYF. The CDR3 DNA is TGTGCCAACCCGGGGGACGCGGCAGGGCAGTACTTC. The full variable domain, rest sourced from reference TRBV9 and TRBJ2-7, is DSGVTQTPKHLITATGQRVTLRCSPRSGDLSVYWYQQSLDQGLQFLIQYYNGEERAKGNILERFSAQQFPDLHSELNLSSLELGDSALYFCANPGDAAGQYFGPGTRLTVT.

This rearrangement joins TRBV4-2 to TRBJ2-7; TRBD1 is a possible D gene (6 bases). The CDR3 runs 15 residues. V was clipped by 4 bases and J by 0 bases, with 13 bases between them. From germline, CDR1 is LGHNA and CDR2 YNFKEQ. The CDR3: CASSLLRGHSYEQYF. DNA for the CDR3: TGTGCCAGCAGCCTACTTCGGGGACACTCCTACGAGCAGTACTTC.

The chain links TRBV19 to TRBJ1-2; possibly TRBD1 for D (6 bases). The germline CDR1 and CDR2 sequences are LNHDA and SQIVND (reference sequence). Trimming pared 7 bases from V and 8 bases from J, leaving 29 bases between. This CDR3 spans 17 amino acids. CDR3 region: CASTDSHTLAGANGYTF. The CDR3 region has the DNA TGTGCCAGTACCGATTCGCACACCCTAGCGGGGGCGAACGGCTACACCTTC.

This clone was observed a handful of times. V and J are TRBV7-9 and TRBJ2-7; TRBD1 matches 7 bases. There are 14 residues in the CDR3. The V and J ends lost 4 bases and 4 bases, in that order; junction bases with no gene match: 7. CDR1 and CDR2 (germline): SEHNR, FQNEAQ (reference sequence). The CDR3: CASSSRDRAYEQYF. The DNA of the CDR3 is TGTGCCAGCAGCTCCCGAGACAGGGCGTACGAGCAGTACTTC.

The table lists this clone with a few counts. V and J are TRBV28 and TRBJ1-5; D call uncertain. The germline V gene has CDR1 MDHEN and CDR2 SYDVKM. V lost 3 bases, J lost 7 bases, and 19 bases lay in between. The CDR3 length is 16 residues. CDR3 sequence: CASSLPTAPTAQPQHF. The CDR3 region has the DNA TGTGCCAGCAGTTTGCCAACAGCTCCCACGGCGCAGCCCCAGCATTTT.

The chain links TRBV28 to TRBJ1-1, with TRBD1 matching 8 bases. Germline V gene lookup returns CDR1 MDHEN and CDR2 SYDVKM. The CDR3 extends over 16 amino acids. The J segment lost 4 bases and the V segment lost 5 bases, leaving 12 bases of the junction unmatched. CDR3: CASSGSDRGHGTEAFF. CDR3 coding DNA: TGTGCCAGCAGTGGGTCTGACAGGGGACACGGCACTGAAGCTTTCTTT.

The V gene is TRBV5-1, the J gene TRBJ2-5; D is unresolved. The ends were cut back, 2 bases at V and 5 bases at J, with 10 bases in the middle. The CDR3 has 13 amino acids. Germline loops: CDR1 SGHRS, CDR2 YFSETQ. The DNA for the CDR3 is TGCGCCAGCAGCTTAAACTTCGGGGAGACCCAGTACTTC. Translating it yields CASSLNFGETQYF. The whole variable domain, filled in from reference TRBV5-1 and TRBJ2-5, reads KAGVTQTPRYLIKTRGQQVTLSCSPISGHRSVSWYQQTPGQGLQFLFEYFSETQRNKGNFPGRFSGRQFSNSRSEMNVSTLELGDSALYLCASSLNFGETQYFGPGTRLLVL.

In nucleotides, the CDR3 is TGTGCCAGTAGTATAAGGACTAGCATCACCCAAGAGACCCAGTACTTC. Translation: CASSIRTSITQETQYF. The chain recombines TRBV19 with TRBJ2-5, with 8 bases aligning to TRBD2. CDR3 length: 16 residues. The V gene end was trimmed by 2 bases and the J gene end by 1 base; junction bases not matched to a gene: 6. In germline, CDR1 is LNHDA, CDR2 SQIVND (reference sequence). Filled out from reference TRBV19 and TRBJ2-5, the complete variable domain reads DGGITQSPKYLFRKEGQNVTLSCEQNLNHDAMYWYRQDPGQGLRLIYYSQIVNDFQKGDIAEGYSVSREKKESFPLTVTSAQKNPTAFYLCASSIRTSITQETQYFGPGTRLLVL.

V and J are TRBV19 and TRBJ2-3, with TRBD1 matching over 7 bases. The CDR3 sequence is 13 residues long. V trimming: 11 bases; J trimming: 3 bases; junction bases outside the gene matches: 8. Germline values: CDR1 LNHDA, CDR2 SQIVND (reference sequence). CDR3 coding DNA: TGTGCCCTTACCGACAGGGAGACAGATACGCAGTATTTT. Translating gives CALTDRETDTQYF.

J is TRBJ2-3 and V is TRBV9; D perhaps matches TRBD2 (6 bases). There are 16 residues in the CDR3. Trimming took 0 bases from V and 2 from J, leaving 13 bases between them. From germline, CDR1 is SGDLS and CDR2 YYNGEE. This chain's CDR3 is CASSVGGSGSTDTQYF. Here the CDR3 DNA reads TGTGCCAGCAGCGTAGGGGGTAGCGGATCCACAGATACGCAGTATTTT.

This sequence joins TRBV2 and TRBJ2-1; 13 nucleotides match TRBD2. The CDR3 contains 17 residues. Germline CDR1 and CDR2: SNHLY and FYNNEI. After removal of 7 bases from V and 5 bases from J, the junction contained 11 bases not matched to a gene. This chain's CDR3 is CASIIPGLAGTHNEQFF. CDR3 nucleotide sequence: TGTGCCAGCATTATACCGGGACTAGCGGGAACACACAATGAGCAGTTCTTC.

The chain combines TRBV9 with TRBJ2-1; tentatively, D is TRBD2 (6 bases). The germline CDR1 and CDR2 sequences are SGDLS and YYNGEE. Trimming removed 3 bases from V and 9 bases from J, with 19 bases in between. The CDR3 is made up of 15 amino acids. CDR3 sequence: CASSAVPGVQVEQFF. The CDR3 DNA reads TGTGCCAGCAGCGCCGTACCGGGAGTTCAGGTTGAGCAGTTCTTC.

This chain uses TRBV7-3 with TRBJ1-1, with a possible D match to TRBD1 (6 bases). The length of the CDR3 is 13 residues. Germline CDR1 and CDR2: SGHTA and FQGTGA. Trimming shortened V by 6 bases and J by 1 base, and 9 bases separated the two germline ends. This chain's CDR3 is CASSLDRNTEAFF. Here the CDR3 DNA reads TGTGCCAGCAGTTTGGACAGGAACACTGAAGCTTTCTTT.

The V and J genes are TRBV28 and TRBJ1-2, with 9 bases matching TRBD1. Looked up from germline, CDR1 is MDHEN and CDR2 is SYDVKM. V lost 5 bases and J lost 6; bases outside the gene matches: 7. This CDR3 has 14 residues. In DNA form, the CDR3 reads TGTGCCAGCAGTCTCTCCGGGACAGGGCATGGCTACACCTTC. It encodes CASSLSGTGHGYTF.

CDR3 DNA: TGTGCCAGCACCCCTACCATCGTTTGGGGAGCTTTAGGCTACGAGCAGTACTTC. It is translated as CASTPTIVWGALGYEQYF. V gene TRBV27 combines with J gene TRBJ2-7, with D tentatively TRBD2 (5 bases). V lost 7 bases to trimming and J lost 3 bases, with 28 bases between them. Germline loops: CDR1 MNHEY, CDR2 SMNVEV (reference sequence). The CDR3 length is 18 residues.

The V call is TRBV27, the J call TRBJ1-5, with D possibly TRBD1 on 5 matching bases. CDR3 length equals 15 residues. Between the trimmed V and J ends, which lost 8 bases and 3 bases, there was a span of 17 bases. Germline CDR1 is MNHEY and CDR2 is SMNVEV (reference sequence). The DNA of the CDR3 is TGTGCCAGCTTACAATCAGGGTTACTCAATCAGCCCCAGCATTTT. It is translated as CASLQSGLLNQPQHF.

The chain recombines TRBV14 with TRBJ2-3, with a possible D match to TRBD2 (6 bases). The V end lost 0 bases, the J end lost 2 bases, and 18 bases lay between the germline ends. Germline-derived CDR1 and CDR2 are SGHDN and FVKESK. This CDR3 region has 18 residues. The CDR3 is CASSQEILGLIPTDTQYF. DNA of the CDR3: TGTGCCAGCAGCCAAGAAATATTGGGACTGATACCCACAGATACGCAGTATTTT.

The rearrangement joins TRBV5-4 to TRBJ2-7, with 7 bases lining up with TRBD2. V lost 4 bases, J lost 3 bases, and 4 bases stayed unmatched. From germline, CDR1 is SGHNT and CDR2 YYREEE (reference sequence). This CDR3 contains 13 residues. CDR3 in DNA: TGTGCCAGCAGCACCGGGACTAACTACGAGCAGTACTTC. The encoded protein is CASSTGTNYEQYF.

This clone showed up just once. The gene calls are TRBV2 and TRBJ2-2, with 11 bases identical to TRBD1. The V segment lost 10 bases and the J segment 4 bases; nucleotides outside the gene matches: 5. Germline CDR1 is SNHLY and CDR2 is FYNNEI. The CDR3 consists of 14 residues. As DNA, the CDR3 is TGTGCCACCATCGGGACAGGGGGCACCGGGGAGCTGTTTTTT. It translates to CATIGTGGTGELFF. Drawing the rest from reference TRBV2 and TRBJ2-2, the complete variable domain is EPEVTQTPSHQVTQMGQEVILRCVPISNHLYFYWYRQILGQKVEFLVSFYNNEISEKSEIFDDQFSVERPDGSNFTLKIRSTKLEDSAMYFCATIGTGGTGELFFGEGSRLTVL.